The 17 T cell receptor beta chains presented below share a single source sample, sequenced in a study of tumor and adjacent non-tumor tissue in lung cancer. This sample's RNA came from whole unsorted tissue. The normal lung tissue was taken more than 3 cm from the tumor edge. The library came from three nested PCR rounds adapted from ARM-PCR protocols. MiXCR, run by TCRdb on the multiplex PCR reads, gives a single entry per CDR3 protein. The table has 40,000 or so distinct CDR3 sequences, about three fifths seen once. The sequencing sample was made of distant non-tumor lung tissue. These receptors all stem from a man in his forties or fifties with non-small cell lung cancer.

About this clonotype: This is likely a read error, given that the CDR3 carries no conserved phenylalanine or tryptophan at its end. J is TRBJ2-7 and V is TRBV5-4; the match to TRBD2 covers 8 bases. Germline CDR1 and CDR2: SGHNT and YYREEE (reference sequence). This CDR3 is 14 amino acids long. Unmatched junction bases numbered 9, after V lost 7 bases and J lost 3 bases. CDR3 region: CASGPGGGSYEQYS. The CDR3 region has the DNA TGTGCCAGCGGCCCAGGCGGGGGGAGCTACGAGCAGTACTCC.

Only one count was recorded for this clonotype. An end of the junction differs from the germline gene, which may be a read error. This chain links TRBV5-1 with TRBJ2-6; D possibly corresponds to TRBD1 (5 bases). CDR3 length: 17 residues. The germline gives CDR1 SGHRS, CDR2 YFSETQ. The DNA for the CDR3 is TGTGCCAGCAGCTTGTCTACGGTCCTCTCTGGGGCCGACGTCCTGACTTTC. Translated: CASSLSTVLSGADVLTF.

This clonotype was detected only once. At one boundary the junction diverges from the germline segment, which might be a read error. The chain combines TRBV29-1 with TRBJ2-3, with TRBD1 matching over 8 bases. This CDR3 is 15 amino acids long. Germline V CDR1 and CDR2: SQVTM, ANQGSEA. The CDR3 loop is CSATLGTGGTETQYF. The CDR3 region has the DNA TGCAGCGCGACCCTCGGGACAGGAGGCACAGAAACGCAGTATTTT.

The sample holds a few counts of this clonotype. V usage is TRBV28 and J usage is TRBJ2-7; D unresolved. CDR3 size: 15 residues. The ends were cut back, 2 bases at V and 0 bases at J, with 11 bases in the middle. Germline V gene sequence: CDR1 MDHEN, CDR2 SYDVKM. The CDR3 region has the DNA TGTGCCAGCAGTTTAACAACAACCCTCTCCTACGAGCAGTACTTC. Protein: CASSLTTTLSYEQYF.

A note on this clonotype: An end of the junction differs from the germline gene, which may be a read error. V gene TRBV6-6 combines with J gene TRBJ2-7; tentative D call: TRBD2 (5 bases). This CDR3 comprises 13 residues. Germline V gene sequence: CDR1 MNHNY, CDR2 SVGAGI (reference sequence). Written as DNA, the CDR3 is TGTGCCAGCAGTTACGGGCCTGACTACGGGCAGTGCTTC. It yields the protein CASSYGPDYGQCF.

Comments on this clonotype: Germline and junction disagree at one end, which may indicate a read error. CDR3 DNA: TGTGCCAGGAGCGACCGGGACTCTAGCTCCTACGAGCACTACTTC. Protein product: CARSDRDSSSYEHYF. The genes are TRBV12-3 or TRBV12-4 and TRBJ2-7, with D possibly matching TRBD2 (6 bases). This CDR3 spans 15 amino acids.

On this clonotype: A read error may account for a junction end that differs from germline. CDR3 bases: TGTGCCAGCGCACCACTCTTAGCGGGGGGGCCCCGGAGTGAGCAGTGTTTC. Protein sequence: CASAPLLAGGPRSEQCF. V is TRBV6-1 and J is TRBJ2-1; TRBD2 matches at 11 bases. CDR3 length: 17 amino acids. The germline CDR1 and CDR2 sequences are MNHNS and SASEGT.

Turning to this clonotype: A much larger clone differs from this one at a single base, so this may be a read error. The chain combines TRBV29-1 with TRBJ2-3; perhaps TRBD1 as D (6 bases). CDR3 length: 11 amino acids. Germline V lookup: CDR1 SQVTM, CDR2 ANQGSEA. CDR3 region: CSLEGADTQYF. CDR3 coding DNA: TGCAGCCTTGAGGGGGCAGATACGCAGTATTTT.

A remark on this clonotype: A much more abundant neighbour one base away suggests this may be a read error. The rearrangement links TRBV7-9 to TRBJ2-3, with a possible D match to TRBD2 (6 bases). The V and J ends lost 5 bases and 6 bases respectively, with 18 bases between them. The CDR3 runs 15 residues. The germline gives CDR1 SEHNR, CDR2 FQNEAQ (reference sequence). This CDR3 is CASSPSFYGGDTQYF. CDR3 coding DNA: TGTGCCAGCAGCCCCAGCTTCTATGGAGGGGATACGCAGTATTTT.

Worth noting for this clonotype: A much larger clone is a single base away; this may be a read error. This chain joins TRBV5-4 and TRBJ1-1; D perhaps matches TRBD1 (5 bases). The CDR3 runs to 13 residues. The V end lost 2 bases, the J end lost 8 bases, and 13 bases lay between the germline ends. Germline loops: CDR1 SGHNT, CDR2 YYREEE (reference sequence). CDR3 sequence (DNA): TGTGCCAGCAGCTTACATGGGGCAGAGGAAGCTTTCTTT. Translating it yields CASSLHGAEEAFF.

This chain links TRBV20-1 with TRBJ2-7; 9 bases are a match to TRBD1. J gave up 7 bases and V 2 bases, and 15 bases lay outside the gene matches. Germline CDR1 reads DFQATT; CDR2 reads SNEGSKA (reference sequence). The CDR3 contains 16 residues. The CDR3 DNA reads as TGCAGTGCTAGACCCTTAGGGACAGGGCACGGCTATGAGCAGTACTTC. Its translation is CSARPLGTGHGYEQYF.

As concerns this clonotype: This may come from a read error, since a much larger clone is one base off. DNA of the CDR3: TGCGCCAACAGCTTACGACAGGGGCTCTATGTCGAGCAGTACTTC. Its translation: CANSLRQGLYVEQYF. This rearrangement joins TRBV5-1 to TRBJ2-7; 8 bases are a match to TRBD1. Germline-derived CDR1 and CDR2 are SGHRS and YFSETQ. The CDR3 length is 15 residues.

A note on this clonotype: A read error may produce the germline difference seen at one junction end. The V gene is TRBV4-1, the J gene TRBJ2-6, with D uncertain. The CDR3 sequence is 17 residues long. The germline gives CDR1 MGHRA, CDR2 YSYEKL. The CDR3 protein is CAISQDFVQAGANVLTF. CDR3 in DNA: TGCGCCATCAGCCAGGATTTCGTCCAGGCTGGGGCCAACGTCCTGACTTTC.

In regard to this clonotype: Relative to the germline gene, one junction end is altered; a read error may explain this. CDR3 DNA sequence: TGTGTCAGCAGCTTCTCATCCAGCATAGATACGCAGTATTTT. Protein sequence: CVSSFSSSIDTQYF. The rearrangement joins TRBV11-3 to TRBJ2-3; D uncertain. The V gene's germline CDR1 is SGHNT and CDR2 YENEEA. CDR3 length: 14 residues.

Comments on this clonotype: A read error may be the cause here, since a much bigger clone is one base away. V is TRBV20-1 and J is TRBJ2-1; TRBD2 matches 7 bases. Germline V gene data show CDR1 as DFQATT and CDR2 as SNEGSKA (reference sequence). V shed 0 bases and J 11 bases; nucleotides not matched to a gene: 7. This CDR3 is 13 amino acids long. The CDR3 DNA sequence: TGCAGTGCTAGAGAGACTAGCAGAAATAAGCAGTTCTTC. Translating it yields CSARETSRNKQFF.

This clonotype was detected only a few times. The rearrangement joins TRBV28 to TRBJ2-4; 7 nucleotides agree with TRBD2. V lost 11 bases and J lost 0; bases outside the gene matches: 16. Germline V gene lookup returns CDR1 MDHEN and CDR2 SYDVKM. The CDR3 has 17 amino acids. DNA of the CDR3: TGTGCCCAAGCAATGGGAGGGGAGAAATTAGCCAAAAACATTCAGTACTTC. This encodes CAQAMGGEKLAKNIQYF.

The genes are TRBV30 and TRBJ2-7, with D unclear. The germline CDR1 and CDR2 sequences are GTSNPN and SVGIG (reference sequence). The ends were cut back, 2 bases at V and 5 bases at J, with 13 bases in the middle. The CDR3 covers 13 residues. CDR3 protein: CAWSRNLGNEQYF. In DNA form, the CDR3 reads TGTGCCTGGAGTCGGAACCTGGGGAACGAGCAGTACTTC.